Presented here are 14 T cell receptor beta chains from one specimen sequenced in a study of T-cell memory formation after mild COVID-19. In TCRdb, the 5' RACE reads were re-called with MiXCR into one record per CDR3 protein. The sample yields 150,000 to 200,000 distinct CDR3 sequences, around 30% seen once. Sequencing was done on a sample of PBMCs or a T cell subset sorted from them (not recorded which). The source of these receptors is an adult woman who had mild COVID-19 (a few samples of this study predate the infection). Cell type and time point are not known.

This clonotype appeared a few times. The CDR3 loop is CASSESRGFEAFF. As DNA, the CDR3 is TGTGCCAGCAGTGAAAGTAGGGGGTTTGAAGCTTTCTTT. The chain combines TRBV6-1 with TRBJ1-1; possible D gene TRBD1, 6 bases. Germline values: CDR1 MNHNS, CDR2 SASEGT. This CDR3 has 13 amino acids. V was shortened by 2 bases and J by 7 bases, with 11 bases between the two germline ends.

This clonotype was found many times. The chain joins TRBV4-1 to TRBJ2-1; no firm D call. The V and J ends lost 6 bases and 7 bases respectively, with 13 bases between them. From germline, CDR1 is MGHRA and CDR2 YSYEKL. The length of the CDR3 is 13 residues. CDR3 loop: CASSPKARNEQFF. Written as DNA, the CDR3 is TGCGCCAGCAGTCCCAAGGCGAGGAATGAGCAGTTCTTC.

This clonotype was seen only a few times. The rearrangement joins TRBV6-5 to TRBJ2-1; D is undetermined. CDR3 length: 13 amino acids. Trimming removed 6 bases at V and 3 bases at J, with 9 bases between. CDR1 and CDR2 (germline): MNHEY, SVGAGI. The CDR3 here is CASSRPNYNEQFF. The CDR3 DNA is TGTGCCAGCAGCAGACCTAACTACAATGAGCAGTTCTTC.

This clonotype showed up just a few times. The V call is TRBV5-5, the J call TRBJ2-2, with D possibly TRBD1 on 8 matching bases. The germline V gene encodes CDR1 SGHKS and CDR2 YYEKEE (reference sequence). V was trimmed by 4 bases and J by 7 bases, leaving 20 bases between them. The CDR3 extends over 16 amino acids. The CDR3 is CASSEQGGRTIGELFF. The CDR3 region has the DNA TGTGCCAGCAGCGAACAGGGGGGGAGAACAATCGGGGAGCTGTTTTTT. The whole variable domain, remainder taken from reference TRBV5-5 and TRBJ2-2, is DAGVTQSPTHLIKTRGQQVTLRCSPISGHKSVSWYQQVLGQGPQFIFQYYEKEERGRGNFPDRFSARQFPNYSSELNVNALLLGDSALYLCASSEQGGRTIGELFFGEGSRLTVL.

The V gene is TRBV5-4, the J gene TRBJ2-6; weak D call: TRBD2 (7 bases). CDR3 length equals 16 residues. V was clipped by 2 bases and J by 3 bases, with 12 bases between them. In germline, CDR1 is SGHNT, CDR2 YYREEE (reference sequence). In nucleotides, the CDR3 is TGTGCCAGCAGCTTCGGGGGGCTGGATGGGGCCAACGTCCTGACTTTC. Translated: CASSFGGLDGANVLTF.

CDR3 in DNA: TGTGCCAGCAGCTTGGCCGGGGGACCGAGCTCCTACAATGAGCAGTTCTTC. This gives the protein CASSLAGGPSSYNEQFF. V and J are TRBV5-6 and TRBJ2-1; tentatively, D is TRBD2 (6 bases). Trimming cost V 0 bases and J 0 bases, with 13 bases left between them. The CDR3 contains 17 residues. The germline gives CDR1 SGHDT, CDR2 YYEEEE.

This clonotype was seen a handful of times. The genes are TRBV6-2 or TRBV6-3 and TRBJ2-7; no clear D. The CDR3 runs 13 residues. The V and J ends lost 3 bases and 2 bases respectively, with 8 bases between them. Germline CDR1 MNHEY, CDR2 SVGEGT. CDR3: CASSYATPYEQYF. In DNA, the CDR3 is TGTGCCAGCAGTTATGCTACCCCCTACGAGCAGTACTTC.

This chain joins TRBV2 and TRBJ2-7; tentative D call: TRBD2 (5 bases). The CDR3 totals 14 residues. Deletions cut 2 bases from V and 12 bases from J, with 20 bases between. The V gene's germline CDR1 is SNHLY and CDR2 FYNNEI. The CDR3 sequence: CASSESLAELGLYF. Here the CDR3 DNA reads TGTGCCAGCAGTGAATCCCTAGCCGAACTTGGTCTGTACTTC.

The V gene is TRBV4-2, the J gene TRBJ2-5; D is undetermined. The ends were cut back, 0 bases at V and 4 bases at J, with 9 bases in the middle. The germline V gene has CDR1 LGHNA and CDR2 YNFKEQ. CDR3 length: 14 residues. CDR3 sequence: CASSQDSKGETQYF. In DNA, the CDR3 is TGTGCCAGCAGCCAAGATAGTAAGGGAGAGACCCAGTACTTC.

This clonotype was seen only a few times. V and J are TRBV20-1 and TRBJ2-7; 7 positions match TRBD1. The CDR3 covers 12 residues. Looked up from germline, CDR1 is DFQATT and CDR2 is SNEGSKA (reference sequence). V was clipped by 6 bases and J by 3 bases; unmatched bases: 5. Here the CDR3 reads CSANRGYYEQYF. The CDR3 DNA follows: TGCAGTGCAAACAGGGGCTACTACGAGCAGTACTTC.

In this sample, this clonotype turned up once. The junction departs from germline at one end; a sequencing error may be responsible. V gene TRBV7-7 combines with J gene TRBJ2-1, with D maybe TRBD2 (6 bases). The germline V gene has CDR1 SSHAT and CDR2 FNYEAQ (reference sequence). This CDR3 region has 13 residues. The CDR3 region has the DNA TGTGCTAGCAGCACGGGACTTCACAATGAGCAGTTCTTC. As protein: CASSTGLHNEQFF.

The table lists this clonotype with a few counts. V is TRBV6-6 and J is TRBJ2-5, with TRBD2 matching over 13 bases. CDR3 length equals 16 residues. Germline CDR1 reads MNHNY; CDR2 reads SVGAGI (reference sequence). Trimming removed 6 bases from V and 7 bases from J; junction bases left unmatched: 11. CDR3 residues: CASSRWTSGGPGTQYF. The CDR3 DNA is TGTGCCAGCAGCCGATGGACTAGCGGGGGCCCAGGGACCCAGTACTTC.

The chain recombines TRBV9 with TRBJ2-2, with D possibly matching TRBD1 (6 bases). The V gene lost 3 bases and the J gene lost 1 base, with 7 bases spanning the gap. CDR3 length equals 14 residues. Germline CDR1 and CDR2: SGDLS and YYNGEE. The CDR3 region is CASSATGNTGELFF. The CDR3 nucleotides are TGTGCCAGCAGCGCGACAGGGAACACCGGGGAGCTGTTTTTT.

The chain carries TRBV7-3 and TRBJ2-5, with 10 bases aligning to TRBD1. The CDR3 has 18 residues. Germline-derived CDR1 and CDR2 are SGHTA and FQGTGA. Trimming at V came to 1 base and at J to 2 bases, leaving 10 bases not matched to a gene. CDR3 amino acids: CASSLNRGTGVMQETQYF. In nucleotides, the CDR3 is TGTGCCAGCAGCTTAAATAGGGGGACAGGGGTGATGCAAGAGACCCAGTACTTC.